This T cell receptor (beta chain) is drawn from a study of T cell repertoires in cytomegalovirus infection. The wider study: The authors relied on CMV epitopes, both recently identified HLA-C-restricted and well-studied HLA-B-restricted. Matching HLA type and CMV infection were both indicated by public TCR beta signatures. Study-wide results and caveats: Cumulative frequency of public TCR beta families picked out carriers of CMV plus the relevant HLA. CMV-specific TCR beta clonotypes restricted by HLA-C were the ones dominating the ex vivo response.

TCRdb re-called the reads through MiXCR, storing one row per CDR3 protein. Of under 500,000 distinct CDR3 sequences in the sample, 40% to 50% are singletons; the top ten hold 43%. This CDR3 comprises 13 residues. From germline, CDR1 is KGHDR and CDR2 SFDVKD. With 3 bases removed from V and 2 bases from J, the gap between germline ends came to 5 bases. This clonotype has a handful of counts. Antigen unknown. The material was cultured PBMCs, obtained from culture after CMV antigen stimulation. The sequence was obtained from a human donor in good health (CMV status not recorded). Some clones in this sample may be carry-over from other donors' samples. This chain joins TRBV24-1 and TRBJ2-3; no firm D call. CDR3: CATSDDITDTQYF. CDR3 DNA: TGTGCCACCAGTGATGATATCACAGATACGCAGTATTTT.